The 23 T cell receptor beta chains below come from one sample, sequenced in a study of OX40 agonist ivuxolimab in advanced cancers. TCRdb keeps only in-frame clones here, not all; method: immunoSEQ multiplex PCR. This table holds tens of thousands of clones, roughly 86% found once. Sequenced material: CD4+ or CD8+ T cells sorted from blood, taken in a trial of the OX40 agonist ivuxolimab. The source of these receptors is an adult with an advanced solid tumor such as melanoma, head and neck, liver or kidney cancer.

The CDR3 coding sequence is TGTGCCAGCAGAATTGCGGGAAGCACAGATACGCAGTATTTT. Amino acids: CASRIAGSTDTQYF. The V and J genes are TRBV2 and TRBJ2-3; perhaps TRBD2 as D (6 bases). The CDR3 sequence is 14 residues long. Germline CDR1 is SNHLY and CDR2 is FYNNEI. V was shortened by 6 bases and J by 0 bases, with 10 bases between the two germline ends. The full variable domain, its missing parts supplied by reference TRBV2 and TRBJ2-3, is EPEVTQTPSHQVTQMGQEVILRCVPISNHLYFYWYRQILGQKVEFLVSFYNNEISEKSEIFDDQFSVERPDGSNFTLKIRSTKLEDSAMYFCASRIAGSTDTQYFGPGTRLTVL.

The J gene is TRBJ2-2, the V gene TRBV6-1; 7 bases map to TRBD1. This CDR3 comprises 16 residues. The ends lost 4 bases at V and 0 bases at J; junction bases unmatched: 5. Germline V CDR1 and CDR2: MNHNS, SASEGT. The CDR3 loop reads CASSGRTGPNTGELFF. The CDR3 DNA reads TGTGCCAGCAGTGGGCGGACAGGTCCGAACACCGGGGAGCTGTTTTTT.

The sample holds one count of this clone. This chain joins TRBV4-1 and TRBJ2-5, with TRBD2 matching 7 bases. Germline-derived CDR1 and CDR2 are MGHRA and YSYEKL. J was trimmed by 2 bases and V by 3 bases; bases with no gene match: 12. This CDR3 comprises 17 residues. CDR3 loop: CASSQVIGASGQETQYF. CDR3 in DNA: TGCGCCAGCAGCCAGGTGATAGGGGCTAGCGGACAAGAGACCCAGTACTTC.

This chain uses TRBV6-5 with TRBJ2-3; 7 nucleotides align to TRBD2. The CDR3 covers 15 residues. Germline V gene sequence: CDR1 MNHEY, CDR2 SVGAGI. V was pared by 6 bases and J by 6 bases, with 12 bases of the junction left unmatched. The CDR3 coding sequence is TGTGCCAGCAGGGGGGGGACCACGCTACGGGATACGCAGTATTTT. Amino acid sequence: CASRGGTTLRDTQYF.

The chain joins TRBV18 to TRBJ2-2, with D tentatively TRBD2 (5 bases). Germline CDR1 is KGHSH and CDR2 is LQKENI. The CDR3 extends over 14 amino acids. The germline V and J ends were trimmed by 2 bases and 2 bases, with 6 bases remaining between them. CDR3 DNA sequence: TGTGCCAGCTCACCAGAGGGTAACACCGGGGAGCTGTTTTTT. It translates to CASSPEGNTGELFF.

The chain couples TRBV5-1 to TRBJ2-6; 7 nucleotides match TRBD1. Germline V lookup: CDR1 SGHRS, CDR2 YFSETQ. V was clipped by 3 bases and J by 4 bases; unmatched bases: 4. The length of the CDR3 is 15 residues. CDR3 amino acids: CASSSGTVGANVLTF. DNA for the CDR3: TGCGCCAGCAGCTCCGGGACAGTCGGGGCCAACGTCCTGACTTTC.

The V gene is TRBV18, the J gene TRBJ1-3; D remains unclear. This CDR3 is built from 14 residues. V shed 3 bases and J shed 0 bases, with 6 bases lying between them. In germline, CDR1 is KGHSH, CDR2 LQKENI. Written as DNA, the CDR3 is TGTGCCAGCTCACCCTCAATCTCTGGAAACACCATATATTTT. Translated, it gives CASSPSISGNTIYF.

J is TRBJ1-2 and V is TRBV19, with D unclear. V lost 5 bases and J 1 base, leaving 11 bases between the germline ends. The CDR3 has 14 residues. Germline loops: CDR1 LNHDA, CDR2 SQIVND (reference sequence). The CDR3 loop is CASSRQYDNYGYTF. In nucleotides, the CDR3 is TGTGCCAGTAGTCGGCAGTATGATAACTATGGCTACACCTTC.

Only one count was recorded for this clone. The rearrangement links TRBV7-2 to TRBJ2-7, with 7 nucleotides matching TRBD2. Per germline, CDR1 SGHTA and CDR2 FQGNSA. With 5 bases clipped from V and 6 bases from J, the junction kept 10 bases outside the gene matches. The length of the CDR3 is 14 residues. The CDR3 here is CASSRPGSGTEQYF. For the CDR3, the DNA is TGTGCCAGCAGCCGCCCTGGGAGCGGGACCGAGCAGTACTTC.

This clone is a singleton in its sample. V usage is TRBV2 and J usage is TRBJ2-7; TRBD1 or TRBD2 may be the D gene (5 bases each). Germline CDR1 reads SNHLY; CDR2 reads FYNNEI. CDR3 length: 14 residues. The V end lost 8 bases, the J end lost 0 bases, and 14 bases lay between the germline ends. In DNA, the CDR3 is TGTGCCAGCCACCGGGACGCCGCCTCCTACGAGCAGTACTTC. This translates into CASHRDAASYEQYF. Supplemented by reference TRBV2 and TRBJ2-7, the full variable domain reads EPEVTQTPSHQVTQMGQEVILRCVPISNHLYFYWYRQILGQKVEFLVSFYNNEISEKSEIFDDQFSVERPDGSNFTLKIRSTKLEDSAMYFCASHRDAASYEQYFGPGTRLTVT.

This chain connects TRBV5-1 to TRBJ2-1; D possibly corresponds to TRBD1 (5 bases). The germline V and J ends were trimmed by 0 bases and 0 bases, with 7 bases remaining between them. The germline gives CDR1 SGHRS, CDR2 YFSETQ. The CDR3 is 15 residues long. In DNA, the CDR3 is TGCGCCAGCAGCTTGGACAGGAGCTCCTACAATGAGCAGTTCTTC. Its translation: CASSLDRSSYNEQFF.

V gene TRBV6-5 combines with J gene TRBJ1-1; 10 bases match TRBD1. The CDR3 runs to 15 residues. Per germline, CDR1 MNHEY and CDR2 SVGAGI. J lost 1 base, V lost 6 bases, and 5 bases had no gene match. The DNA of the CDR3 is TGTGCCAGCAGCCGACAGGGGGCTAGGAACACTGAAGCTTTCTTT. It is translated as CASSRQGARNTEAFF.

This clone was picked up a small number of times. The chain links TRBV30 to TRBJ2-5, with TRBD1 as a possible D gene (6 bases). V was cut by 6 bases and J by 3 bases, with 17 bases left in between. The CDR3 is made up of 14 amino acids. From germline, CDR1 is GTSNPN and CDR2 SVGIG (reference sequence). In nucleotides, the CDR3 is TGTGCCTGTCTCCCGGGACACGGGAAAGAGACCCAGTACTTC. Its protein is CACLPGHGKETQYF. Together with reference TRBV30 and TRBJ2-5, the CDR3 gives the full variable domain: SQTIHQWPATLVQPVGSPLSLECTVEGTSNPNLYWYRQAAGRGLQLLFYSVGIGQISSEVPQNLSASRPQDRQFILSSKKLLLSDSGFYLCACLPGHGKETQYFGPGTRLLVL.

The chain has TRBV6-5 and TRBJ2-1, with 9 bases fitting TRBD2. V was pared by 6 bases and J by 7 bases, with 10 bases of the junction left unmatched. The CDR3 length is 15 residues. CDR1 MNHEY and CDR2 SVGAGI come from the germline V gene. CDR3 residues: CASSRVGTSSNEQFF. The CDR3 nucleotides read TGTGCCAGCAGCCGAGTAGGGACTAGCTCAAATGAGCAGTTCTTC.

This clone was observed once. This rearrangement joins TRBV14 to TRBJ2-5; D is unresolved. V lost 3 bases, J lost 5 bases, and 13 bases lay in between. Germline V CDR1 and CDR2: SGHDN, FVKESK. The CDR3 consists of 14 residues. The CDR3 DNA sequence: TGTGCCAGCAGCCAGAGCCAGGTCGGCGAGACCCAGTACTTC. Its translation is CASSQSQVGETQYF.

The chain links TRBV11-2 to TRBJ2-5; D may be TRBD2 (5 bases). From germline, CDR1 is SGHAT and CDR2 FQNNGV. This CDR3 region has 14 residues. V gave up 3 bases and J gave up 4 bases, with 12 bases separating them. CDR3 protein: CASSLTTGSETQYF. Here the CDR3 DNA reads TGTGCCAGCAGCTTGACTACCGGGTCAGAGACCCAGTACTTC.

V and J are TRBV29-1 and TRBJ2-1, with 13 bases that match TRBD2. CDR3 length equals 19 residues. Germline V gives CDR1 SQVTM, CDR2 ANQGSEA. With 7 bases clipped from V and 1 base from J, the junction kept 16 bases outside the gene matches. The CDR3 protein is CSAKRGGLAGEESYNEQFF. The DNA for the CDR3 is TGCAGCGCCAAACGGGGAGGACTAGCGGGAGAAGAATCCTACAATGAGCAGTTCTTC.

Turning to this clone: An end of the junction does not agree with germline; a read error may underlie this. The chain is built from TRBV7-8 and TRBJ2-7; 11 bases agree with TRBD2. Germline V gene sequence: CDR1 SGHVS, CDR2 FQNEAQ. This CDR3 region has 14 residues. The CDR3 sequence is CASSLARTSGFKSF. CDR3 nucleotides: TGTGCCAGCAGCTTAGCGCGGACTAGCGGGTTTAAGTCCTTC.

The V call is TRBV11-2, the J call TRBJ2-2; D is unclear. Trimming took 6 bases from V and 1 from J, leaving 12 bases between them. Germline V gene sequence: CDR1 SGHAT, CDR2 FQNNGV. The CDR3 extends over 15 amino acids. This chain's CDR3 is CASRSPGRNTGELFF. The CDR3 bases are TGTGCCAGCAGGTCACCGGGCAGGAACACCGGGGAGCTGTTTTTT.

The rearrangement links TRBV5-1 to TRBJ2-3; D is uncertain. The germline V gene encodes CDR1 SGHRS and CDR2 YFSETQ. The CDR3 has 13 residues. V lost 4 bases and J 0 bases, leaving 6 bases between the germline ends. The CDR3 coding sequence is TGCGCCAGCAGCGAGGCAAGCACAGATACGCAGTATTTT. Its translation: CASSEASTDTQYF.

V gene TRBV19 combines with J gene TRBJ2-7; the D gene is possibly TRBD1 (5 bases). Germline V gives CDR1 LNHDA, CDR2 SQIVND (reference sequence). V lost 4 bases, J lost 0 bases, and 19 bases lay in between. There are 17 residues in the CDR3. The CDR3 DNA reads TGTGCCAGTAGTAGCTCTCCTGGGGCAGGTTTCTCCTACGAGCAGTACTTC. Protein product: CASSSSPGAGFSYEQYF.

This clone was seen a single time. Written as DNA, the CDR3 is TGTGCCAGCACAAGAAGCAGAGACGCCTACGAGCAGTACTTC. Amino acid sequence: CASTRSRDAYEQYF. The chain recombines TRBV6-5 with TRBJ2-7; D gene uncertain. This CDR3 spans 14 amino acids. Trimming stripped 7 bases from V and 2 bases from J, with 15 bases between. From germline, CDR1 is MNHEY and CDR2 SVGAGI.

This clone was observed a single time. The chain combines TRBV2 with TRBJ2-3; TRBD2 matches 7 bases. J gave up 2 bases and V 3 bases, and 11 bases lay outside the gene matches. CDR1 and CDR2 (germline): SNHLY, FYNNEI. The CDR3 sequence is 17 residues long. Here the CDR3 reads CASSDWGLSGNTDTQYF. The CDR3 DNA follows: TGTGCCAGCAGTGACTGGGGCTTAAGCGGGAACACAGATACGCAGTATTTT. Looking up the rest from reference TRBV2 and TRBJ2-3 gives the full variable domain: EPEVTQTPSHQVTQMGQEVILRCVPISNHLYFYWYRQILGQKVEFLVSFYNNEISEKSEIFDDQFSVERPDGSNFTLKIRSTKLEDSAMYFCASSDWGLSGNTDTQYFGPGTRLTVL.